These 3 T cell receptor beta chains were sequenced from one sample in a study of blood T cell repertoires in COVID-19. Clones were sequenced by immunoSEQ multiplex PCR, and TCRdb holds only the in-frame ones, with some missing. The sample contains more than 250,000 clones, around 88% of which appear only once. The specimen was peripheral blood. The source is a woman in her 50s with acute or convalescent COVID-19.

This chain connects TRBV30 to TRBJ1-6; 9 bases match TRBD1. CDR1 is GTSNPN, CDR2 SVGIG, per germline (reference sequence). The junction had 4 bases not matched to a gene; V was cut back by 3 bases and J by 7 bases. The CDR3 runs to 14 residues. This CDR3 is CAWSRTGENSPLHF. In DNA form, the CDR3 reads TGTGCCTGGAGCAGGACAGGGGAGAATTCACCCCTCCACTTT.

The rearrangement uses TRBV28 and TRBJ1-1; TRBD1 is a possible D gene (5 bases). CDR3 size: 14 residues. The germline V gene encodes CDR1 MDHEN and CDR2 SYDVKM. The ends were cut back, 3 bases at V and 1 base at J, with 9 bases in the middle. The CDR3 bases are TGTGCCAGCAGTTTCCGACAGCAGAACACTGAAGCTTTCTTT. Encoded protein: CASSFRQQNTEAFF.

CDR3 residues: CATEGQGDYEQYF. The CDR3 coding sequence is TGTGCCACGGAAGGACAGGGAGACTACGAGCAGTACTTC. The chain uses TRBV24-1 and TRBJ2-7; the match to TRBD1 covers 8 bases. Trimming took 10 bases from V and 3 from J; bases not matched to a gene: 7. The germline CDR1 and CDR2 sequences are KGHDR and SFDVKD. The CDR3 runs 13 residues.